Listed below are T cell receptor beta chains from one sample, sequenced in a study of blood T cell repertoires in COVID-19. The table came from immunoSEQ multiplex PCR; TCRdb's copy has only in-frame clones and leaves some out. The sample includes 40,000 to 50,000 clones, 80% to 90% of them seen just once. The sequenced material came from peripheral blood. The receptors stem from a human donor in a cohort sampled during active COVID-19. CDR3s include the opening cysteine and the closing phenylalanine or tryptophan.

v_gene	j_gene	CDR3aa
TRBV5-1	TRBJ2-2	CASRLAGGPIGELFF
TRBV4-3	TRBJ2-5	CASSQEGAASRETQYF
TRBV5-1	TRBJ2-7	CASSFVQGITYEQYF
TRBV27	TRBJ2-4	CASSQRGTGLDIQYF
TRBV18	TRBJ1-4	CASSPQSTGATNEKLFF
TRBV2	TRBJ1-1	CASNQVEGTEAFF
TRBV21-1	TRBJ1-1	CASSRAGKYAFF
TRBV5-4	TRBJ2-1	CASSSIRTYNEQFF
TRBV11-2	TRBJ1-1	CASSFSGRDAAFF
TRBV30	TRBJ1-2	CAWTLTAYGYTF
TRBV6-2/TRBV6-3	TRBJ2-3	CASSWSDRDTDTQYF
TRBV6-6	TRBJ1-5	CASSHTPGGRVNQPQHF
TRBV5-1	TRBJ2-5	CASSLDSRGETQYF
TRBV10-3	TRBJ1-6	CAICQEGSRTLHF
TRBV12-3/TRBV12-4	TRBJ2-1	CASSRASTSWFF
TRBV7-9	TRBJ2-7	CASSLEASGRYEQYF
TRBV5-1	TRBJ2-1	CASSSGTSKGNEQFF
TRBV19	TRBJ2-3	CASSMPLAGGRYTQYF
TRBV6-1	TRBJ1-5	CASSEAEGYSNQPQHF
TRBV2	TRBJ2-5	CASKVSRDRDQETQYF
TRBV5-8	TRBJ2-7	CAGSLRGRNYEQYF
TRBV29-1	TRBJ2-7	CSVVWGRNEQYF
TRBV7-2	TRBJ1-5	CASSLVGGAESNQPQHF
TRBV6-6	TRBJ1-6	CASINRRSPLHF
TRBV6-5	TRBJ2-7	CASSYSTGGEQYF
TRBV6-5	TRBJ2-7	CASSLLERPSDEQYF
TRBV2	TRBJ1-2	CASSPDRTGGYTF
TRBV19	TRBJ1-1	CASSIWGQNTEAFF
TRBV4-2	TRBJ2-7	CASSHSETGVYEQYF
TRBV4-1	TRBJ2-2	CASSPGGRLATTGELFF
TRBV5-1	TRBJ1-1	CASSENMDTEAFF
TRBV5-1	TRBJ2-7	CASRLPTSVGSYEQYF
TRBV20-1	TRBJ2-7	CSATDRLAGRYEQYF
TRBV15	TRBJ2-7	CATSGIGTGNYEQYF
TRBV10-3	TRBJ2-1	CAIRDDRVLRGEQFF
TRBV5-5	TRBJ1-3	CASSLGRDRGNTGGRNTIYF
TRBV6-6	TRBJ2-3	CASRTTGSTDTQYF
TRBV6-2/TRBV6-3	TRBJ2-1	CASSYGGNEQFF
TRBV19	TRBJ2-7	CASSIRGQVKQYF
TRBV29-1	TRBJ1-1	CSVAEGGRTEAFF
TRBV5-5	TRBJ2-7	CASSRQVPTYEQYF
TRBV12-1	TRBJ1-5	CASSARTDNQPQHF
TRBV3-1/TRBV3-2	TRBJ2-2	CASSSGTRKTHRAAGELFF
TRBV18	TRBJ2-1	CASSLQLAGAYNEQFF
TRBV27	TRBJ2-1	CASSFRDYQDEQFF
TRBV14	TRBJ1-6	CASSQVPQGRYSPLHF
TRBV29-1	TRBJ2-3	CSVERRLAGGRAQYF
TRBV25-1	TRBJ2-7	CASTSTSGGSYEQYF